The 6 T cell receptor beta chains below all came from one sample that was sequenced in a study of blood T cell repertoires in COVID-19. The repertoire was sequenced with immunoSEQ multiplex PCR; TCRdb's copy has only in-frame clones and lacks some. The sample has around 13,000 clones, roughly four fifths seen once. Sequenced sample: peripheral blood. The receptors come from a human donor in a cohort sampled during active COVID-19.

This clone was detected only a few times. The chain links TRBV7-2 to TRBJ2-7; D unresolved. Between the trimmed V and J ends, which lost 2 bases and 6 bases, there was a span of 17 bases. This CDR3 is built from 15 residues. Germline V gene data show CDR1 as SGHTA and CDR2 as FQGNSA. This chain's CDR3 is CASSLPRVVSLEQYF. Written as DNA, the CDR3 is TGTGCCAGCAGCTTACCCCGCGTGGTGTCCCTCGAGCAGTACTTC.

The chain links TRBV7-2 to TRBJ2-3, with a weak D call TRBD2 (7 bases). Germline values: CDR1 SGHTA, CDR2 FQGNSA. The CDR3 extends over 18 amino acids. Trimming pared 1 base from V and 5 bases from J, leaving 22 bases between. CDR3 in amino acids: CASSLEGGPGPGGDTQYF. The CDR3 DNA is TGTGCCAGCAGCTTAGAAGGGGGACCGGGACCGGGGGGAGATACGCAGTATTTT.

CDR3 region: CASSLLSGEGSNQPQHF. For the CDR3, the DNA is TGCGCCAGCAGCTTGCTCTCCGGGGAAGGAAGCAATCAGCCCCAGCATTTT. V is TRBV5-1 and J is TRBJ1-5; D not certain. V shed 1 base and J shed 1 base, with 15 bases lying between them. Germline V CDR1 and CDR2: SGHRS, YFSETQ. This CDR3 has 17 residues.

The rearrangement uses TRBV6-1 and TRBJ2-1, with a possible D match to TRBD2 (5 bases). Between the trimmed V and J ends, which lost 1 base and 8 bases, there was a span of 12 bases. Looked up from germline, CDR1 is MNHNS and CDR2 is SASEGT. The CDR3 runs to 14 residues. The CDR3, as DNA: TGTGCCAGCAGTGAAGTGGCCCCGCGGGATGAGCAGTTCTTC. It specifies CASSEVAPRDEQFF.

The J gene is TRBJ2-5, the V gene TRBV19; D is undetermined. The CDR3 spans 13 residues. V was trimmed by 5 bases and J by 11 bases, leaving 18 bases between them. CDR1 LNHDA and CDR2 SQIVND come from the germline V gene (reference sequence). CDR3 region: CASSEYKQARQYF. CDR3 sequence (DNA): TGTGCCAGTAGTGAATATAAGCAGGCTCGGCAGTACTTC.

This sequence joins TRBV18 and TRBJ1-1; D is undetermined. Trimming took off 1 base at V and 0 bases at J, with 9 bases between the two ends. The CDR3 extends over 15 amino acids. CDR1 is KGHSH, CDR2 LQKENI, per germline. As DNA, the CDR3 is TGTGCCAGCTCACCACTCTCAGTTGTGAACACTGAAGCTTTCTTT. This gives the protein CASSPLSVVNTEAFF.